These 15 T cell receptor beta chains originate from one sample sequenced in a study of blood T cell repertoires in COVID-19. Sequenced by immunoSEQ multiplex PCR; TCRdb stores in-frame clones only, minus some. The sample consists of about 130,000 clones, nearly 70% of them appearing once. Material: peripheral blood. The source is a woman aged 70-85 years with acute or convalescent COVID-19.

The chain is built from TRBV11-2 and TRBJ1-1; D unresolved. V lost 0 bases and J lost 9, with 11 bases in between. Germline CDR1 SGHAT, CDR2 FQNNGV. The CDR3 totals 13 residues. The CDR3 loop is CASSLDREGQAFF. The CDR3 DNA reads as TGTGCCAGCAGCTTAGATAGGGAGGGCCAAGCTTTCTTT.

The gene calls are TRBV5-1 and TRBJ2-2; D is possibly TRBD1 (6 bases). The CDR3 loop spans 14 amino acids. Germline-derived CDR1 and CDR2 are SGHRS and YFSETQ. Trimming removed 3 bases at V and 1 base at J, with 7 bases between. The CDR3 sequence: CASSSGQNTGELFF. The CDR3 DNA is TGCGCCAGCAGCTCGGGACAGAACACCGGGGAGCTGTTTTTT.

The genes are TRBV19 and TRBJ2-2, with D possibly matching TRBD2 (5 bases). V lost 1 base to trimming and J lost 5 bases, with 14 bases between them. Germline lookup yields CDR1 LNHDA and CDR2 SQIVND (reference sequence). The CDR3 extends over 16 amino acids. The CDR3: CASSIGATTMTGELFF. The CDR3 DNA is TGTGCCAGTAGTATAGGGGCGACTACCATGACCGGGGAGCTGTTTTTT.

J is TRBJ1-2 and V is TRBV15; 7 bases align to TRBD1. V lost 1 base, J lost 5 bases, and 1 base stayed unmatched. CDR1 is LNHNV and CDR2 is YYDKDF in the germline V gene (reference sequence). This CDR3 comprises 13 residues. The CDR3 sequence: CATSRVQGYGYTF. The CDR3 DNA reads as TGTGCCACCAGCAGAGTACAGGGGTATGGCTACACCTTC.

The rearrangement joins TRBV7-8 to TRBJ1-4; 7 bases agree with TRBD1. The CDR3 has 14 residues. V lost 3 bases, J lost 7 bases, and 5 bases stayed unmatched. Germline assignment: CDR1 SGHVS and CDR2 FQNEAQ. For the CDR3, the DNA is TGTGCCAGCAGCTTTAGACAGGGAGGTGAAAAACTGTTTTTT. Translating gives CASSFRQGGEKLFF.

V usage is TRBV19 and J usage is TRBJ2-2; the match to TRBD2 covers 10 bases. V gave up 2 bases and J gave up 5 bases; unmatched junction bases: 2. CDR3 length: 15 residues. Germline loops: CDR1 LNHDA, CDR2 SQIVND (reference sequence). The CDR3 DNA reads TGTGCCAGTAGTATACTAGCGGGAGCGACCGGGGAGCTGTTTTTT. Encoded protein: CASSILAGATGELFF.

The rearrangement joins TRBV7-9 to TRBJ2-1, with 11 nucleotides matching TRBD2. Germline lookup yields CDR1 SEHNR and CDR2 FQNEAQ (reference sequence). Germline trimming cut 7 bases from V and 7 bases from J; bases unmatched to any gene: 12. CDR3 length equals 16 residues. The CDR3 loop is CASTPDLAGGVNEQFF. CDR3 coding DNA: TGTGCCAGCACCCCGGATCTAGCGGGAGGAGTGAATGAGCAGTTCTTC.

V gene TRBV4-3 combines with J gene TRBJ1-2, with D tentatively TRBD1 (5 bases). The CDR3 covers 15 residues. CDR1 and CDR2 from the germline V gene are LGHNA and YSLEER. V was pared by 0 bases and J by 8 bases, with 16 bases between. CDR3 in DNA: TGCGCCAGCAGCCAAGACCCCCTGGGGGGGGAAGGCTACACCTTC. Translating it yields CASSQDPLGGEGYTF.

The CDR3 loop is CASRKSGGVSYNEQFF. In DNA, the CDR3 is TGTGCCAGCCGTAAAAGCGGGGGGGTCTCCTACAATGAGCAGTTCTTC. This chain connects TRBV7-9 to TRBJ2-1; TRBD2 matches 10 bases. Trimming cost V 8 bases and J 0 bases; bases outside gene matches: 7. The CDR3 sequence is 16 residues long. CDR1 is SEHNR, CDR2 FQNEAQ, per germline (reference sequence).

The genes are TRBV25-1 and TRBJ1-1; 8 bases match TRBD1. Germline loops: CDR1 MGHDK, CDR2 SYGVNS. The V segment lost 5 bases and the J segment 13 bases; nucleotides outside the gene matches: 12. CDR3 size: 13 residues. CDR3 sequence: CASSHTGQASSFF. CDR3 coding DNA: TGTGCCAGCAGTCATACGGGACAGGCTTCAAGTTTCTTT.

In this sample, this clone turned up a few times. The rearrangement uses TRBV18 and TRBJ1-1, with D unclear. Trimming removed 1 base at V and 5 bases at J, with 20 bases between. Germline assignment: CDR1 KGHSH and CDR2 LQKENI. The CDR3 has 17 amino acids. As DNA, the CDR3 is TGTGCCAGCTCACCACGTGAAGAGGGAGGAACTCGGACTGAAGCTTTCTTT. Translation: CASSPREEGGTRTEAFF.

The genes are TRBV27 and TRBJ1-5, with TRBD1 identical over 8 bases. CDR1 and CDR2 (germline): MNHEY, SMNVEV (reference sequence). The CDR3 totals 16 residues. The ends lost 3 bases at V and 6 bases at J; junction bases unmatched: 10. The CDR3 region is CASSFRVSGGGQPQHF. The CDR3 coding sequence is TGTGCCAGCAGTTTCAGGGTATCAGGGGGCGGTCAGCCCCAGCATTTT.

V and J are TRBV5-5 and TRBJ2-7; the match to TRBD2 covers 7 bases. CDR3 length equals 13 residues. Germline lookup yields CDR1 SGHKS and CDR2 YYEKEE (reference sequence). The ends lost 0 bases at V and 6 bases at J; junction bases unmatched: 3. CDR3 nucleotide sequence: TGTGCCAGCAGCTTGGAGGGAGGGTCCGAGCAGTACTTC. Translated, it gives CASSLEGGSEQYF. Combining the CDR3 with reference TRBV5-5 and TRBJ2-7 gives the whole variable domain DAGVTQSPTHLIKTRGQQVTLRCSPISGHKSVSWYQQVLGQGPQFIFQYYEKEERGRGNFPDRFSARQFPNYSSELNVNALLLGDSALYLCASSLEGGSEQYFGPGTRLTVT.

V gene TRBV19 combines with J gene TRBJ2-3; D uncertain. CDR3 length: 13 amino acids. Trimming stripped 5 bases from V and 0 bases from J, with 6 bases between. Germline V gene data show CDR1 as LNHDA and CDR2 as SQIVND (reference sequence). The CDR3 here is CASSSYSTDTQYF. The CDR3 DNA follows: TGTGCCAGTAGTTCTTATAGCACAGATACGCAGTATTTT.

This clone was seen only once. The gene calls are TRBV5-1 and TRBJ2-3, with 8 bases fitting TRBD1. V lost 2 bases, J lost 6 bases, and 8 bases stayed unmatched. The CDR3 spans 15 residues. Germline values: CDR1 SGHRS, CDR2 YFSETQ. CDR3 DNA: TGCGCCAGCAGCTTAGGACAGGGCGACATGGATACGCAGTATTTT. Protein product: CASSLGQGDMDTQYF.